The 26 T cell receptor beta chains given below trace back to one sample, sequenced in a study of shared clonotypes between healthy human individuals. Only CD45RO-negative cells positively selected for CCR7 counted as naive CD8 cells, so terminally differentiated effector memory CD45RA+ cells were excluded. Assay: immunoSEQ multiplex PCR; the TCRdb copy retains only in-frame clones and omits some. This sample has roughly 2 million clones, with about 94% found just once. The sample was naive CD8+ T cells sorted from blood. These receptors were collected from a man in his late teens or twenties in good health.

This chain joins TRBV19 and TRBJ2-7; TRBD2 is a possible D gene (7 bases). Germline V lookup: CDR1 LNHDA, CDR2 SQIVND (reference sequence). The V end lost 0 bases, the J end lost 4 bases, and 16 bases lay between the germline ends. The CDR3 runs to 16 residues. CDR3 nucleotide sequence: TGTGCCAGTAGTATAGATCTTGAGGGGGGGCCGTACGAGCAGTACTTC. It encodes CASSIDLEGGPYEQYF.

Concerning this clone itself: The same CDR3 is also encoded by other DNA sequences in this sample. This chain joins TRBV5-4 and TRBJ2-2; D not resolved. This CDR3 contains 12 residues. The germline CDR1 and CDR2 sequences are SGHNT and YYREEE (reference sequence). Between the trimmed V and J ends, which lost 4 bases and 3 bases, there was a span of 4 bases. DNA for the CDR3: TGTGCCAGCAGCCAGTACACCGGGGAGCTGTTTTTT. It specifies CASSQYTGELFF.

V and J are TRBV4-1 and TRBJ2-7; D not resolved. Deletions cut 0 bases from V and 6 bases from J, with 12 bases between. From germline, CDR1 is MGHRA and CDR2 YSYEKL. The CDR3 has 14 residues. The DNA of the CDR3 is TGCGCCAGCAGCCAAGATCGAGAAGCGCTCGAGCAGTACTTC. The encoded protein is CASSQDREALEQYF.

The chain carries TRBV14 and TRBJ1-1; no definite D call. Deletions cut 5 bases from V and 6 bases from J, with 7 bases between. The germline CDR1 and CDR2 sequences are SGHDN and FVKESK. The CDR3 runs to 11 residues. DNA of the CDR3: TGTGCCAGCAGCGCCGGCCCTGAAGCTTTCTTT. It codes for CASSAGPEAFF.

The genes are TRBV4-1 and TRBJ1-5; D not resolved. The CDR3 has 18 residues. V was clipped by 3 bases and J by 0 bases, with 18 bases between them. Germline CDR1 and CDR2: MGHRA and YSYEKL. CDR3 coding DNA: TGCGCCAGCAGCCACGATCCGTTCGGGCCGGCTAGCAATCAGCCCCAGCATTTT. Its protein product is CASSHDPFGPASNQPQHF.

In this sample, this clone turned up once. The rearrangement joins TRBV9 to TRBJ1-2; D uncertain. The CDR3 runs to 16 residues. Germline loops: CDR1 SGDLS, CDR2 YYNGEE. The ends were cut back, 0 bases at V and 2 bases at J, with 14 bases in the middle. CDR3 sequence (DNA): TGTGCCAGCAGCGTAGGGCCGTGGGTACCCAACTATGGCTACACCTTC. The encoded protein is CASSVGPWVPNYGYTF.

The chain joins TRBV5-4 to TRBJ1-1, with D perhaps matching TRBD1 (5 bases). V gave up 5 bases and J gave up 0 bases, with 11 bases separating them. The CDR3 runs 14 residues. From germline, CDR1 is SGHNT and CDR2 YYREEE (reference sequence). CDR3 sequence (DNA): TGTGCCAGCAGGGGGGGGGTGATGAACACTGAAGCTTTCTTT. Translating it yields CASRGGVMNTEAFF.

Of note for this clone: This specimen includes other DNA sequences encoding the same CDR3. The chain couples TRBV5-1 to TRBJ2-7; TRBD2 might be the D (6 bases). The CDR3 consists of 14 residues. Germline V gene sequence: CDR1 SGHRS, CDR2 YFSETQ. Trimming pared 2 bases from V and 2 bases from J, leaving 11 bases between. CDR3 in DNA: TGCGCCAGCAGCTTCGGGGGTGGCCCCTACGAGCAGTACTTC. Translated, it gives CASSFGGGPYEQYF.

This clone has just one count. Here the CDR3 DNA reads TGTGCCAGCAGCGTAGCTACTAGCCCAGAGACCCAGTACTTC. This encodes CASSVATSPETQYF. The chain combines TRBV9 with TRBJ2-5; D might be TRBD2 (6 bases). There are 14 residues in the CDR3. The germline V gene encodes CDR1 SGDLS and CDR2 YYNGEE. The V and J ends lost 0 bases and 4 bases respectively, with 10 bases between them.

The gene calls are TRBV10-3 and TRBJ2-3; D is unresolved. CDR1 is ENHRY and CDR2 is SYGVKD in the germline V gene. The ends were cut back, 4 bases at V and 7 bases at J, with 9 bases in the middle. CDR3 length: 12 amino acids. CDR3 sequence reads: CAISGDANTQYF. DNA of the CDR3: TGTGCCATCAGTGGCGACGCTAATACGCAGTATTTT.

The rearrangement joins TRBV29-1 to TRBJ1-2, with D tentatively TRBD1 (5 bases). Per germline, CDR1 SQVTM and CDR2 ANQGSEA. V gave up 1 base and J gave up 6 bases, with 18 bases separating them. The CDR3 is made up of 15 amino acids. CDR3 in amino acids: CSVEVRSGGDNGYTF. The CDR3 nucleotides are TGCAGCGTTGAAGTTCGGAGCGGGGGTGATAATGGCTACACCTTC.

The rearrangement links TRBV4-1 to TRBJ1-2; possible D gene TRBD1, 5 bases. The CDR3 is made up of 16 amino acids. CDR1 and CDR2 (germline): MGHRA, YSYEKL. V was shortened by 1 base and J by 0 bases, with 12 bases between the two germline ends. The CDR3 nucleotides read TGCGCCAGCAGCCAAGTTTTTGACAGAACTAACTATGGCTACACCTTC. This sequence encodes CASSQVFDRTNYGYTF.

The chain recombines TRBV19 with TRBJ1-2; maybe TRBD1 (5 bases). Germline CDR1 reads LNHDA; CDR2 reads SQIVND (reference sequence). The ends were cut back, 10 bases at V and 6 bases at J, with 15 bases in the middle. This CDR3 is built from 12 residues. The CDR3 sequence is CATRLGAHGYTF. The CDR3 bases are TGTGCCACCAGGCTAGGGGCACATGGCTACACCTTC.

The chain's CDR3 is CASSSAEAGDRLGNEQFF. CDR3 bases: TGTGCCAGCAGCTCCGCGGAAGCGGGAGACAGATTAGGCAATGAGCAGTTCTTC. The chain is built from TRBV13 and TRBJ2-1; 8 bases line up with TRBD2. V lost 4 bases and J lost 6; bases outside the gene matches: 17. This CDR3 is 18 amino acids long. Per the germline V gene, CDR1 is PRHDT and CDR2 is FYEKMQ (reference sequence).

This rearrangement joins TRBV5-6 to TRBJ1-4, with a tentative D call TRBD1 (6 bases). Looked up from germline, CDR1 is SGHDT and CDR2 is YYEEEE. The V gene lost 1 base and the J gene lost 8 bases, with 9 bases spanning the gap. The CDR3 extends over 13 amino acids. The CDR3 coding sequence is TGTGCCAGCAGCTTGAGCGGGACAGAAAAACTGTTTTTT. The encoded protein is CASSLSGTEKLFF.

V gene TRBV15 combines with J gene TRBJ1-1; D is uncertain. The CDR3 extends over 15 amino acids. V lost 3 bases, J lost 2 bases, and 13 bases lay in between. Germline V gives CDR1 LNHNV, CDR2 YYDKDF (reference sequence). CDR3 nucleotides: TGTGCCACCAGCAGGACCCCTGGTGGCAACACTGAAGCTTTCTTT. Its protein product is CATSRTPGGNTEAFF.

This rearrangement joins TRBV5-6 to TRBJ2-7, with 10 bases that match TRBD2. Per germline, CDR1 SGHDT and CDR2 YYEEEE. The CDR3 length is 15 residues. J lost 6 bases, V lost 0 bases, and 6 bases had no gene match. The CDR3 nucleotides read TGTGCCAGCAGCTTGGCGTTAGCGGGAGGTGGCGAGCAGTACTTC. Its protein product is CASSLALAGGGEQYF. Full variable domain (outside the CDR3, taken from reference TRBV5-6 and TRBJ2-7): DAGVTQSPTHLIKTRGQQVTLRCSPKSGHDTVSWYQQALGQGPQFIFQYYEEEERQRGNFPDRFSGHQFPNYSSELNVNALLLGDSALYLCASSLALAGGGEQYFGPGTRLTVT.

This clone appeared once. V gene TRBV30 combines with J gene TRBJ2-7; 10 bases are a match to TRBD2. V was clipped by 4 bases and J by 4 bases; unmatched bases: 10. CDR3 size: 15 residues. Germline assignment: CDR1 GTSNPN and CDR2 SVGIG (reference sequence). The CDR3: CAWNFGLAASYEQYF. In nucleotides, the CDR3 is TGTGCCTGGAACTTCGGACTAGCGGCATCTTACGAGCAGTACTTC.

This sequence joins TRBV29-1 and TRBJ1-1; perhaps TRBD1 as D (5 bases). Germline V CDR1 and CDR2: SQVTM, ANQGSEA. CDR3 size: 13 residues. V shed 5 bases and J shed 4 bases, with 14 bases lying between them. The CDR3 reads CSVTGPFGTEAFF. For the CDR3, the DNA is TGCAGCGTTACGGGACCGTTTGGCACTGAAGCTTTCTTT.

V gene TRBV18 combines with J gene TRBJ2-7; 8 bases map to TRBD2. V gave up 4 bases and J gave up 2 bases; unmatched junction bases: 4. The CDR3 sequence is 14 residues long. CDR1 and CDR2 (germline): KGHSH, LQKENI. CDR3 in amino acids: CASSLSGRTYEQYF. CDR3 bases: TGTGCCAGCTCACTCAGCGGGAGAACCTACGAGCAGTACTTC.

The V gene is TRBV7-8, the J gene TRBJ2-1, with a weak D call TRBD2 (6 bases). This CDR3 spans 15 amino acids. The V end lost 5 bases, the J end lost 7 bases, and 18 bases lay between the germline ends. CDR1 SGHVS and CDR2 FQNEAQ come from the germline V gene. The CDR3 sequence is CASSPGPGLSNEQFF. CDR3 coding DNA: TGTGCCAGCAGCCCGGGACCGGGACTTTCTAATGAGCAGTTCTTC. Full variable domain (missing parts from reference TRBV7-8 and TRBJ2-1): GAGVSQSPRYKVAKRGQDVALRCDPISGHVSLFWYQQALGQGPEFLTYFQNEAQLDKSGLPSDRFFAERPEGSVSTLKIQRTQQEDSAVYLCASSPGPGLSNEQFFGPGTRLTVL.

The rearrangement uses TRBV1 and TRBJ2-5; TRBD2 reflects the table's D call only, with no check against the DNA. TRBV1 is an annotated pseudogene. This CDR3 has 14 residues. CDR3 DNA: TGCACCAGCTCAAGCGGGGGGCCTCGGGAGACCCAGTACTTC. Amino acids: CTSSSGGPRETQYF.

The gene calls are TRBV6-1 and TRBJ2-3, with TRBD2 matching over 11 bases. This CDR3 is 16 amino acids long. With V trimmed by 4 bases and J by 9 bases, 12 bases remained unmatched. The germline CDR1 and CDR2 sequences are MNHNS and SASEGT. In nucleotides, the CDR3 is TGTGCCAGCAGTGCTCGACTAGCGGGGAGTTCGGGGACGCAGTATTTT. Translating it yields CASSARLAGSSGTQYF.

The chain links TRBV5-6 to TRBJ1-2; 8 bases fit TRBD1. The junction had 8 bases not matched to a gene; V was cut back by 4 bases and J by 0 bases. The CDR3 runs to 16 residues. The germline CDR1 and CDR2 sequences are SGHDT and YYEEEE. The CDR3 bases are TGTGCCAGCAGCATGGGACAGGAAGTAACTAACTATGGCTACACCTTC. This translates into CASSMGQEVTNYGYTF.

Turning to this clone: Other DNA sequences in the sample encode the same CDR3. The J gene is TRBJ1-1, the V gene TRBV19; D gene ambiguous. Germline-derived CDR1 and CDR2 are LNHDA and SQIVND (reference sequence). The V end was cut by 1 base, the J end by 2 bases, with 2 bases between. The CDR3 sequence is 12 residues long. CDR3 sequence (DNA): TGTGCCAGTAGTATAGGTAACACTGAAGCTTTCTTT. It codes for CASSIGNTEAFF.

The chain employs TRBV7-9 and TRBJ1-1, with 7 bases lining up with TRBD1. The CDR3 length is 17 residues. The J segment lost 0 bases and the V segment lost 5 bases, leaving 12 bases of the junction unmatched. Germline V gene lookup returns CDR1 SEHNR and CDR2 FQNEAQ (reference sequence). The CDR3 sequence: CASSPLETGTMNTEAFF. CDR3 coding DNA: TGTGCCAGCAGCCCCCTAGAGACAGGGACCATGAACACTGAAGCTTTCTTT. Complete variable domain (other parts from reference TRBV7-9 and TRBJ1-1): DTGVSQNPRHKITKRGQNVTFRCDPISEHNRLYWYRQTLGQGPEFLTYFQNEAQLEKSRLLSDRFSAERPKGSFSTLEIQRTEQGDSAMYLCASSPLETGTMNTEAFFGQGTRLTVV.